This entry lists 28 T cell receptor beta chains sequenced from one sample in a study of T cell responses to AZD1222 COVID-19 vaccine. Generated by immunoSEQ multiplex PCR, the TCRdb table keeps only in-frame clones and is missing some. The repertoire has some 100,000 clones, just over 85% of them found once; the top ten carry about 1.5%. The sequenced sample was peripheral blood, obtained on day 0 of AZD1222 vaccination. These receptors were collected from an adult in good health.

The V and J genes are TRBV27 and TRBJ1-5; a possible D gene is TRBD1 (5 bases). V gave up 8 bases and J gave up 5 bases, with 10 bases separating them. CDR3 length equals 12 residues. Germline CDR1 and CDR2: MNHEY and SMNVEV (reference sequence). In nucleotides, the CDR3 is TGTGCCAGCGGCAGGGAGCATCAGCCCCAGCATTTT. As protein: CASGREHQPQHF.

V and J are TRBV28 and TRBJ1-4; D not certain. Germline CDR1 MDHEN, CDR2 SYDVKM. The CDR3 extends over 15 amino acids. V gave up 0 bases and J gave up 3 bases, with 8 bases separating them. The CDR3, as DNA: TGTGCCAGCAGTTTATGGGGGTTGTCTAATGAAAAACTGTTTTTT. Protein: CASSLWGLSNEKLFF.

This chain connects TRBV15 to TRBJ2-1; tentatively, D is TRBD2 (5 bases). Trimming took off 8 bases at V and 7 bases at J, with 21 bases between the two ends. Germline V CDR1 and CDR2: LNHNV, YYDKDF (reference sequence). The CDR3 spans 15 residues. The CDR3 loop is CATEIRTARGNEQFF. As DNA, the CDR3 is TGTGCCACCGAAATTAGGACTGCCCGTGGTAATGAGCAGTTCTTC. Using reference TRBV15 and TRBJ2-1 for the parts outside the CDR3, the full variable domain is DAMVIQNPRYQVTQFGKPVTLSCSQTLNHNVMYWYQQKSSQAPKLLFHYYDKDFNNEADTPDNFQSRRPNTSFCFLDIRSPGLGDTAMYLCATEIRTARGNEQFFGPGTRLTVL.

The V call is TRBV19, the J call TRBJ1-5, with 7 bases aligning to TRBD1. The ends lost 4 bases at V and 3 bases at J; junction bases unmatched: 6. The V gene's germline CDR1 is LNHDA and CDR2 SQIVND (reference sequence). This CDR3 spans 15 amino acids. In DNA, the CDR3 is TGTGCCAGTAGTACCTCCGGGACAGCCAATCAGCCCCAGCATTTT. As protein: CASSTSGTANQPQHF.

The chain uses TRBV5-1 and TRBJ2-6, with D perhaps assigned TRBD1 or TRBD2 (6 bases each). CDR3 size: 17 residues. V gave up 1 base and J gave up 2 bases, with 13 bases separating them. Germline CDR1 SGHRS, CDR2 YFSETQ. CDR3 nucleotide sequence: TGCGCCAGCAGCTTGTGGACGGGGGACACTGGGGCCAACGTCCTGACTTTC. This encodes CASSLWTGDTGANVLTF.

The V call is TRBV19, the J call TRBJ1-2, with TRBD1 identical over 9 bases. The germline V gene encodes CDR1 LNHDA and CDR2 SQIVND (reference sequence). With 4 bases clipped from V and 8 bases from J, the junction kept 11 bases outside the gene matches. The CDR3 sequence is 15 residues long. CDR3 DNA: TGTGCCAGTAGTAAGGCGTGGGGACAGGGAGGCGGCTACACCTTC. Translating it yields CASSKAWGQGGGYTF.

The chain couples TRBV4-2 to TRBJ1-3; the D is unclear. Trimming took 0 bases from V and 0 from J, leaving 9 bases between them. Germline lookup yields CDR1 LGHNA and CDR2 YNFKEQ. This CDR3 contains 16 residues. The CDR3 is CASSQDSPHSGNTIYF. The CDR3 coding sequence is TGTGCCAGCAGCCAAGATTCCCCACACTCTGGAAACACCATATATTTT.

In this sample, this clone is medium-sized (0.01 to 0.1%). In DNA form, the CDR3 reads TGTGCCACCAGTGATACTCCTGACAGGGGTAACTATGGCTACACCTTC. It yields the protein CATSDTPDRGNYGYTF. This chain uses TRBV24-1 with TRBJ1-2; 8 bases align to TRBD1. CDR1 is KGHDR and CDR2 is SFDVKD in the germline V gene. V lost 3 bases and J lost 1; bases outside the gene matches: 6. This CDR3 region has 16 residues.

V and J are TRBV6-1 and TRBJ1-2, with D perhaps TRBD1 (5 bases). Trimming removed 2 bases from V and 3 bases from J, with 13 bases in between. This CDR3 contains 15 residues. Germline CDR1 and CDR2: MNHNS and SASEGT. The CDR3 bases are TGTGCCAGCAGTGAAAGTGGGGAGGGGTACTATGGCTACACCTTC. This sequence encodes CASSESGEGYYGYTF.

This sequence joins TRBV7-5 and TRBJ2-3. TRBV7-5 is designated a pseudogene. The CDR3 is 19 residues long. The CDR3 nucleotides read TGTGCCAGAAGCTCTGGGGGGCGGATGAAAGGTCCGTCGGCAGATACGCAGTATTTT. Translated: CARSSGGRMKGPSADTQYF.

J is TRBJ1-1 and V is TRBV19; a weak D match, TRBD1 (6 bases). This CDR3 spans 15 amino acids. The germline CDR1 and CDR2 sequences are LNHDA and SQIVND (reference sequence). Trimming took off 1 base at V and 4 bases at J, with 13 bases between the two ends. CDR3 in DNA: TGTGCCAGTAGTATAGTGGGGGCAGGTGTCACTGAAGCTTTCTTT. It yields the protein CASSIVGAGVTEAFF.

The chain combines TRBV4-1 with TRBJ1-1; D not resolved. Germline CDR1 MGHRA, CDR2 YSYEKL. Trimming removed 0 bases from V and 2 bases from J, with 10 bases in between. The length of the CDR3 is 15 residues. CDR3 region: CASSQDRTFNTEAFF. The CDR3 bases are TGCGCCAGCAGCCAAGATCGGACTTTCAACACTGAAGCTTTCTTT.

The chain employs TRBV3-1 (or the pseudogene TRBV3-2) and TRBJ1-2, with a possible D match to TRBD1 (5 bases). This CDR3 spans 13 amino acids. Between the trimmed V and J ends, which lost 1 base and 6 bases, there was a span of 9 bases. Germline values: CDR1 LGHDT, CDR2 YNNKEL (reference sequence). CDR3 nucleotide sequence: TGTGCCAGCAGCCAAGCAGGGAAGGATGGCTACACCTTC. Translated, it gives CASSQAGKDGYTF.

V usage is TRBV4-2 and J usage is TRBJ2-2; 10 bases agree with TRBD2. The CDR3 is 16 residues long. The V segment lost 2 bases and the J segment 5 bases; nucleotides outside the gene matches: 5. Per germline, CDR1 LGHNA and CDR2 YNFKEQ. The CDR3 here is CASSQPSGRRTGELFF. CDR3 bases: TGTGCCAGCAGCCAACCTAGCGGGAGACGGACCGGGGAGCTGTTTTTT.

J is TRBJ1-1 and V is TRBV28; D possibly corresponds to TRBD1 (5 bases). The germline CDR1 and CDR2 sequences are MDHEN and SYDVKM. The CDR3 length is 13 residues. V was pared by 2 bases and J by 5 bases, with 9 bases between. CDR3 in amino acids: CASSLGGWTEAFF. The CDR3 DNA reads TGTGCCAGCAGTTTAGGGGGTTGGACTGAAGCTTTCTTT.

The chain recombines TRBV7-5 with TRBJ2-5. TRBV7-5 counts as a pseudogene. The CDR3 length is 15 residues. The CDR3 sequence: CARSPLGILKETQYF. DNA of the CDR3: TGTGCCAGAAGCCCCCTGGGGATCCTAAAAGAGACCCAGTACTTC.

This clone was picked up a small number of times. The V gene is TRBV9, the J gene TRBJ1-4; 8 nucleotides match TRBD1. Per the germline V gene, CDR1 is SGDLS and CDR2 is YYNGEE. CDR3 size: 15 residues. The trim removed 4 bases at V and 7 bases at J, leaving 9 bases unmatched. The CDR3 DNA reads TGTGCCAGCAGCCCAACCCCGGGGACAGGTGAAAAACTGTTTTTT. Translation gives CASSPTPGTGEKLFF. Supplemented by reference TRBV9 and TRBJ1-4, the full variable domain reads DSGVTQTPKHLITATGQRVTLRCSPRSGDLSVYWYQQSLDQGLQFLIQYYNGEERAKGNILERFSAQQFPDLHSELNLSSLELGDSALYFCASSPTPGTGEKLFFGSGTQLSVL.

Regarding this clone: A read error may account for a junction end that differs from germline. This chain joins TRBV5-1 and TRBJ2-7, with D possibly matching TRBD1 (6 bases). CDR1 SGHRS and CDR2 YFSETQ come from the germline V gene. The CDR3 runs to 11 residues. DNA for the CDR3: TGCGCCAGCAGCTTGGATGGGACATCAACATTC. Residues: CASSLDGTSTF.

This clone appeared a single time. The rearrangement joins TRBV29-1 to TRBJ1-1; 8 bases are a match to TRBD1. J gave up 1 base and V 7 bases, and 5 bases lay outside the gene matches. The CDR3 is 13 residues long. The V gene's germline CDR1 is SQVTM and CDR2 ANQGSEA. The CDR3 DNA follows: TGCAGCGGTGACAGGGGACCGAACACTGAAGCTTTCTTT. Translating gives CSGDRGPNTEAFF.

The chain employs TRBV29-1 and TRBJ1-4, with D tentatively TRBD1 (5 bases). From germline, CDR1 is SQVTM and CDR2 ANQGSEA. The CDR3 has 11 amino acids. The CDR3 nucleotides are TGCGGGCTCCGTCGGGGCGAAAAACTGTTTTTT. This translates into CGLRRGEKLFF.

This clone was seen a single time. J is TRBJ1-5 and V is TRBV6-2 or TRBV6-3; 7 bases fit TRBD1. The germline CDR1 and CDR2 sequences are MNHEY and SVGEGT. V was pared by 6 bases and J by 6 bases, with 8 bases of the junction left unmatched. The CDR3 consists of 14 residues. CDR3 DNA sequence: TGTGCCAGCAGCCAGGGGGTCTCCGGTCAGCCCCAGCATTTT. It translates to CASSQGVSGQPQHF.

The chain links TRBV30 to TRBJ2-7, with D tentatively TRBD2 (6 bases). CDR3 length: 15 amino acids. CDR1 is GTSNPN, CDR2 SVGIG, per germline (reference sequence). V lost 0 bases and J 3 bases, leaving 15 bases between the germline ends. CDR3 nucleotides: TGTGCCTGGAGTGTACGATCTCGGGGAGGCTACGAGCAGTACTTC. Amino acid sequence: CAWSVRSRGGYEQYF. Full variable domain (rest looked up from reference TRBV30 and TRBJ2-7): SQTIHQWPATLVQPVGSPLSLECTVEGTSNPNLYWYRQAAGRGLQLLFYSVGIGQISSEVPQNLSASRPQDRQFILSSKKLLLSDSGFYLCAWSVRSRGGYEQYFGPGTRLTVT.

The chain carries TRBV24-1 and TRBJ2-5; 7 nucleotides align to TRBD2. The J segment lost 5 bases and the V segment lost 5 bases, leaving 7 bases of the junction unmatched. This CDR3 contains 14 residues. Germline loops: CDR1 KGHDR, CDR2 SFDVKD. CDR3 region: CATSGASGGETQYF. As DNA, the CDR3 is TGTGCCACCAGTGGGGCTAGCGGAGGCGAGACCCAGTACTTC.

V and J are TRBV5-4 and TRBJ2-7; 10 bases fit TRBD2. Looked up from germline, CDR1 is SGHNT and CDR2 is YYREEE (reference sequence). V trimming: 1 base; J trimming: 5 bases; junction bases outside the gene matches: 12. This CDR3 is 17 amino acids long. The DNA for the CDR3 is TGTGCCAGCAGCTTGCCCCCTCTAGCGGGAGTTCACAACGAGCAGTACTTC. It is translated as CASSLPPLAGVHNEQYF.

The chain has TRBV4-3 and TRBJ1-2; 9 bases are shared with TRBD1. This CDR3 comprises 14 residues. Trimming cost V 3 bases and J 6 bases; bases outside gene matches: 5. CDR1 and CDR2 (germline): LGHNA, YSLEER. The CDR3 here is CASSHLTGGDGYTF. The CDR3 nucleotides read TGCGCCAGCAGCCACCTGACAGGGGGTGATGGCTACACCTTC.

The chain carries TRBV18 and TRBJ1-4; 8 nucleotides line up with TRBD1. The germline CDR1 and CDR2 sequences are KGHSH and LQKENI. Germline trimming cut 2 bases from V and 0 bases from J; bases unmatched to any gene: 2. The length of the CDR3 is 16 residues. The CDR3 protein is CASSPTGGATNEKLFF. CDR3 nucleotides: TGTGCCAGCTCACCAACAGGGGGTGCAACTAATGAAAAACTGTTTTTT.

The chain links TRBV6-1 to TRBJ2-3; D is tentatively TRBD1 or TRBD2 (5 bases each). CDR3 length equals 16 residues. The germline CDR1 and CDR2 sequences are MNHNS and SASEGT. Trimming shortened V by 2 bases and J by 5 bases, and 17 bases separated the two germline ends. The CDR3, as DNA: TGTGCCAGCAGTGAACCAAGGGGACCGGGCGGAGATACGCAGTATTTT. This encodes CASSEPRGPGGDTQYF.

This chain joins TRBV7-9 and TRBJ2-5, with a possible D match to TRBD2 (5 bases). The V gene lost 5 bases and the J gene lost 4 bases, with 20 bases spanning the gap. Germline lookup yields CDR1 SEHNR and CDR2 FQNEAQ (reference sequence). The CDR3 extends over 16 amino acids. The CDR3 DNA is TGTGCCAGCAGCCACTTGACGGGGATGGTTAGAGAGACCCAGTACTTC. Translated: CASSHLTGMVRETQYF. The complete variable domain, with remaining parts taken from reference TRBV7-9 and TRBJ2-5, reads DTGVSQNPRHKITKRGQNVTFRCDPISEHNRLYWYRQTLGQGPEFLTYFQNEAQLEKSRLLSDRFSAERPKGSFSTLEIQRTEQGDSAMYLCASSHLTGMVRETQYFGPGTRLLVL.